This is a list of T cell receptor beta chains from one sample in a study of control samples from healthy donors and cancer patients. TCRdb's table, derived via immunoSEQ multiplex PCR, lists solely in-frame clones and lacks some. The sample consists of about 120,000 clones, around 92% of them appearing once. Sequenced: blood. Every receptor here comes from a man aged 45-65 years in good health. CDR3s include the opening cysteine and the closing phenylalanine or tryptophan. D genes are given only for firm matches. Clone size is given for some rows only: seen once, a few or many times, or a class if the clone is expanded.

d_call,j_call,clone_size,v_call,cdr3_aa,cdr3_nt
-,TRBJ1-1,-,TRBV4-3,CASSQGGPEAFF,TGCGCCAGCAGCCAAGGGGGTCCTGAAGCTTTCTTT
-,TRBJ1-1,few,TRBV6-5,CASRDGGAGNTEAFF,TGTGCCAGCAGGGACGGGGGCGCAGGGAACACTGAAGCTTTCTTT
-,TRBJ1-5,-,TRBV12-5,CASARTENQPQHF,TGTGCTAGTGCCAGGACCGAGAATCAGCCCCAGCATTTT
-,TRBJ1-2,-,TRBV7-8,CASANNYGYTF,TGTGCCAGCGCGAATAACTATGGCTACACCTTC
-,TRBJ1-5,-,TRBV27,CASSLQSSNQPQHF,TGTGCCAGCAGTTTGCAGTCCAGCAATCAGCCCCAGCATTTT
-,TRBJ2-1,-,TRBV12-3/TRBV12-4,CASGLPRDEQFF,TGTGCCAGCGGCTTACCGAGGGATGAGCAGTTCTTC
-,TRBJ1-1,-,TRBV3-1/TRBV3-2,CASSLRDTEAFF,TGTGCCAGCAGCCTCCGGGACACTGAAGCTTTCTTT
TRBD1,TRBJ2-1,-,TRBV5-1,CASSLGQGDEQFF,TGCGCCAGCAGCCTGGGACAGGGGGATGAGCAGTTCTTC
-,TRBJ1-1,-,TRBV7-9,CASSLVVARAFF,TGTGCCAGCAGCTTAGTTGTGGCTCGAGCTTTCTTT
-,TRBJ2-7,-,TRBV9,CASSLTTGKVDEQYF,TGTGCCAGCAGCCTTACAACAGGGAAGGTGGACGAGCAGTACTTC
-,TRBJ1-2,few,TRBV10-3,CAISEHGGGYGYTF,TGTGCCATCAGTGAACACGGGGGCGGATATGGCTACACCTTC
TRBD1,TRBJ1-4,few,TRBV6-1,CASAKGQELNEKLFF,TGTGCCAGCGCAAAGGGACAGGAACTTAATGAAAAACTGTTTTTT
TRBD1,TRBJ2-5,few,TRBV4-1,CASSQWGQGAAQETQYF,TGCGCCAGCAGCCAGTGGGGACAGGGGGCTGCTCAAGAGACCCAGTACTTC
TRBD2,TRBJ2-3,-,TRBV5-5,CASSLVASGGGDTQYF,TGTGCCAGCAGCTTGGTAGCTAGCGGGGGGGGAGATACGCAGTATTTT
-,TRBJ1-5,-,TRBV5-8,CASSLRRGDQPQHF,TGTGCCAGCAGCTTGAGGAGGGGAGATCAGCCCCAGCATTTT
-,TRBJ1-5,-,TRBV7-2,CASSVSGGRDQPQHF,TGTGCCAGCAGTGTAAGCGGGGGTCGGGATCAGCCCCAGCATTTT
TRBD1,TRBJ2-5,-,TRBV4-1,CASSQGYGQGDRQSQYF,TGCGCCAGCAGCCAAGGATACGGGCAGGGGGACAGGCAGTCCCAGTACTTC
-,TRBJ2-5,once,TRBV5-1,CASSLGGDLQETQYF,TGCGCCAGCAGCTTAGGCGGGGATTTACAAGAGACCCAGTACTTC
-,TRBJ1-5,once,TRBV27,CASSSSIRALGQPQHF,TGTGCCAGCAGCTCTTCAATTAGAGCTTTGGGACAGCCCCAGCATTTT
-,TRBJ2-3,-,TRBV6-2/TRBV6-3,CASSYSLQGTDTQYF,TGTGCCAGCAGTTACTCCCTACAGGGCACAGATACGCAGTATTTT
-,TRBJ1-3,-,TRBV19,CASTDNSGNTIYF,TGTGCCAGCACAGACAACTCTGGAAACACCATATATTTT
-,TRBJ1-2,-,TRBV27,CASSFGQNYGYTF,TGTGCCAGCAGTTTCGGGCAGAACTATGGCTACACCTTC
-,TRBJ1-1,-,TRBV6-5,CASSYSGLSMNTEAFF,TGTGCCAGCAGTTACTCGGGGCTTTCGATGAACACTGAAGCTTTCTTT
TRBD1,TRBJ1-1,-,TRBV12-3/TRBV12-4,CASRQGGTEAFF,TGTGCCAGCAGGCAGGGGGGCACTGAAGCTTTCTTT
-,TRBJ1-5,-,TRBV7-2,CASSLFGALGNQPQHF,TGTGCCAGCAGCTTATTCGGGGCCCTGGGCAATCAGCCCCAGCATTTT
-,TRBJ2-4,-,TRBV21-1,CASSNSGGKPLAKNIQYF,TGTGCCAGCAGCAATAGCGGGGGAAAGCCTCTAGCCAAAAACATTCAGTACTTC
-,TRBJ1-1,-,TRBV4-3,CASSQDKEGTTEAFF,TGCGCCAGCAGCCAAGATAAGGAGGGGACGACTGAAGCTTTCTTT
-,TRBJ2-2,-,TRBV7-2,CAVFEAGELFF,TGTGCCGTTTTCGAGGCCGGGGAGCTGTTTTTT
TRBD2,TRBJ2-7,-,TRBV12-5,CASGLNVKTGLAVSYEQYF,TGTGCTAGTGGTTTGAATGTGAAGACCGGACTAGCTGTCTCCTACGAGCAGTACTTC
TRBD2,TRBJ2-5,-,TRBV9,CASSRSAGVGETQYF,TGTGCCAGCAGCCGTTCCGCGGGGGTCGGAGAGACCCAGTACTTC
TRBD1,TRBJ2-5,few,TRBV7-6,CASTRRGLTNQETQYF,TGTGCCAGCACCCGAAGGGGGCTAACGAACCAAGAGACCCAGTACTTC
-,TRBJ1-2,-,TRBV12-5,CASAPGRDYGYTF,TGTGCTAGTGCCCCGGGGAGGGACTATGGCTACACCTTC
-,TRBJ1-1,-,TRBV19,CASSMGLQMNTEAFF,TGTGCCAGTAGTATGGGGCTACAAATGAACACTGAAGCTTTCTTT
-,TRBJ1-6,medium-sized,TRBV6-6,CASDSITTNSPLHF,TGTGCCAGCGACAGCATTACCACGAATTCACCCCTCCACTTT
TRBD1,TRBJ1-2,-,TRBV27,CASSFGTAGGYTF,TGTGCCAGCAGTTTCGGGACAGCCGGGGGCTACACCTTC
TRBD1,TRBJ2-3,-,TRBV19,CASRDLGQSTDTQYF,TGTGCCAGTAGGGACTTGGGACAGTCCACAGATACGCAGTATTTT
TRBD1,TRBJ2-2,once,TRBV29-1,CSVEDRGRAGELFF,TGCAGCGTTGAAGACAGGGGGCGCGCCGGGGAGCTGTTTTTT
-,TRBJ1-6,once,TRBV6-5,CASSYFRGQGSPLHF,TGTGCCAGCAGTTACTTTCGGGGGCAGGGTTCACCCCTCCACTTT
-,TRBJ1-1,-,TRBV14,CASSQDTLNTEAFF,TGTGCCAGCAGCCAAGACACCTTGAACACTGAAGCTTTCTTT
-,TRBJ1-2,-,TRBV24-1,CATSDSRQLGGYTF,TGTGCCACCAGTGATTCCAGACAGTTGGGAGGCTACACCTTC
-,TRBJ1-1,-,TRBV19,CASTTGGANTEAFF,TGTGCCAGTACCACGGGTGGGGCTAACACTGAAGCTTTCTTT
-,TRBJ2-2,-,TRBV5-1,CASSLLGANTGELFF,TGCGCCAGCAGCTTGTTGGGGGCTAACACCGGGGAGCTGTTTTTT
-,TRBJ1-4,-,TRBV15,CATSRVPSAGTNEKLFF,TGTGCCACCAGCAGAGTCCCCTCCGCGGGAACTAATGAAAAACTGTTTTTT
-,TRBJ1-2,-,TRBV6-1,CASSEQGGNDANYGYTF,TGTGCCAGCAGTGAACAGGGAGGGAACGACGCTAACTATGGCTACACCTTC
-,TRBJ2-7,-,TRBV12-3/TRBV12-4,CASSPRTVYEQYF,TGTGCCAGCAGTCCCCGGACAGTTTACGAGCAGTACTTC
-,TRBJ2-1,-,TRBV3-1/TRBV3-2,CASSHAASPYNEQFF,TGTGCCAGCAGCCATGCCGCCTCACCCTACAATGAGCAGTTCTTC
TRBD2,TRBJ2-3,once,TRBV3-1/TRBV3-2,CASSPTSLGGLSTDTQYF,TGTGCCAGCAGCCCGACTAGCTTGGGGGGACTCAGCACAGATACGCAGTATTTT
-,TRBJ2-7,-,TRBV5-1,CASAGYEGGPPYEQYF,TGCGCCAGCGCTGGTTATGAAGGGGGTCCCCCCTACGAGCAGTACTTC
-,TRBJ1-2,-,TRBV27,CASSPRGDPYYGYTF,TGTGCCAGCAGTCCCCGCGGGGACCCTTACTATGGCTACACCTTC
-,TRBJ1-1,-,TRBV24-1,CATTPWGVMNTEAFF,TGTGCCACCACCCCCTGGGGAGTCATGAACACTGAAGCTTTCTTT
-,TRBJ1-1,once,TRBV18,CASSPRNRADTEAFF,TGTGCCAGCTCACCACGGAACAGGGCGGACACTGAAGCTTTCTTT
-,TRBJ1-4,-,TRBV7-8,CASSLALGRGANEKLFF,TGTGCCAGCAGCTTAGCACTCGGACGAGGGGCTAATGAAAAACTGTTTTTT
TRBD1,TRBJ1-2,few,TRBV5-4,CASRRDRTLINYGYTF,TGTGCCAGCAGGCGGGACAGGACGTTAATCAACTATGGCTACACCTTC
TRBD1,TRBJ1-2,-,TRBV5-1,CASSPGTGNYGYTF,TGCGCCAGCAGTCCCGGGACAGGGAACTATGGCTACACCTTC
-,TRBJ1-1,-,TRBV7-2,CASSLSANTEAFF,TGTGCCAGCAGCTTATCAGCGAACACTGAAGCTTTCTTT
TRBD1,TRBJ1-2,-,TRBV3-1/TRBV3-2,CASSLTGERGYTF,TGTGCCAGCAGTCTAACAGGGGAAAGGGGCTACACCTTC
-,TRBJ2-7,-,TRBV3-1/TRBV3-2,CASSPAGTTGAYEQYF,TGTGCCAGCAGCCCCGCGGGAACCACTGGAGCTTACGAGCAGTACTTC
-,TRBJ2-5,once,TRBV2,CASEGAQETQYF,TGTGCCAGCGAAGGGGCTCAAGAGACCCAGTACTTC
-,TRBJ2-1,-,TRBV4-2,CASSQGGRLNEQFF,TGTGCCAGCAGCCAAGGAGGTCGGCTCAATGAGCAGTTCTTC
-,TRBJ1-1,-,TRBV7-8,CASSIAGNTEAFF,TGTGCCAGCAGCATCGCAGGGAACACTGAAGCTTTCTTT